The present T cell receptor (beta chain) was sequenced within a study of T cell repertoires in cytomegalovirus infection. Study in general: Both a matching HLA type and CMV infection were indicated by public TCR beta signatures.

CDR3 size: 14 residues. CDR1 SNHLY and CDR2 FYNNEI come from the germline V gene. Trimming shortened V by 6 bases and J by 3 bases, and 9 bases separated the two germline ends. Notes on this clonotype: The antigen remains undetermined.

TCRdb ran MiXCR on the reads and lists one entry per CDR3 protein. In the table there are approximately 120,000 distinct CDR3 sequences, about 30% of which are singletons. The sample consisted of CD8+ T cells from cultured PBMCs, taken from culture after CMV antigen stimulation. V usage is TRBV2 and J usage is TRBJ2-6, with D perhaps assigned TRBD1 or TRBD2 (6 bases each). The TCR comes from a human donor in good health (CMV status not recorded). Some clones in this sample may be carry-over from other donors' samples. DNA of the CDR3: TGTGCCAGCAGCGGGGGCGGTGGGGCCAACGTCCTGACTTTC. Translated: CASSGGGGANVLTF.